Presented here are 31 T cell receptor beta chains from one specimen sequenced in a study of OX40 agonist ivuxolimab in advanced cancers. TCRdb's table, derived via immunoSEQ multiplex PCR, lists solely in-frame clones and lacks some. The data contain 55,000 to 65,000 clones, 85% of them singletons. The sample was CD4+ or CD8+ T cells sorted from blood, taken in a trial of the OX40 agonist ivuxolimab. These receptors all stem from an adult with an advanced solid tumor such as melanoma, head and neck, liver or kidney cancer.

The V call is TRBV6-4, the J call TRBJ1-1; D perhaps matches TRBD1 (5 bases). Per germline, CDR1 MRHNA and CDR2 SNTAGT. The V and J ends lost 6 bases and 6 bases respectively, with 17 bases between them. This CDR3 is built from 14 residues. This CDR3 is CASSGGWGRSEAFF. The DNA for the CDR3 is TGTGCCAGCAGCGGGGGATGGGGTAGGTCTGAAGCTTTCTTT.

V usage is TRBV4-1 and J usage is TRBJ2-5; TRBD1 is a possible D gene (7 bases). The V and J ends lost 0 bases and 6 bases respectively, with 26 bases between them. This CDR3 has 19 residues. CDR1 and CDR2 (germline): MGHRA, YSYEKL. The chain's CDR3 is CASSQDVAPTSGGGKTQYF. The CDR3 nucleotides are TGCGCCAGCAGCCAAGATGTCGCCCCAACAAGCGGAGGGGGCAAGACCCAGTACTTC.

The chain is built from TRBV25-1 and TRBJ1-2, with D perhaps matching TRBD1 (6 bases). Germline CDR1 MGHDK, CDR2 SYGVNS. V lost 3 bases, J lost 6 bases, and 14 bases lay in between. This CDR3 is built from 14 residues. DNA of the CDR3: TGTGCCAGCAGTGAGTCAGGGGCGCAAAATGGCTACACCTTC. This gives the protein CASSESGAQNGYTF.

The rearrangement uses TRBV2 and TRBJ2-3; the match to TRBD1 covers 10 bases. The CDR3 is 15 residues long. V shed 8 bases, J shed 2 bases, and the junction held 7 bases outside the gene matches. In germline, CDR1 is SNHLY, CDR2 FYNNEI. The CDR3 loop reads CASLTGTGDTDTQYF. CDR3 nucleotides: TGTGCCAGCTTAACCGGGACAGGGGACACAGATACGCAGTATTTT. The full variable domain, rest sourced from reference TRBV2 and TRBJ2-3, is EPEVTQTPSHQVTQMGQEVILRCVPISNHLYFYWYRQILGQKVEFLVSFYNNEISEKSEIFDDQFSVERPDGSNFTLKIRSTKLEDSAMYFCASLTGTGDTDTQYFGPGTRLTVL.

The V and J genes are TRBV28 and TRBJ2-1; 7 positions match TRBD1. Germline loops: CDR1 MDHEN, CDR2 SYDVKM. With V trimmed by 9 bases and J by 4 bases, 18 bases remained unmatched. The CDR3 loop spans 17 amino acids. The CDR3 sequence is CARRPRTGQRKYNEQFF. The CDR3 nucleotides read TGTGCCAGGAGGCCGAGGACAGGCCAGCGAAAGTACAATGAGCAGTTCTTC.

V and J are TRBV13 and TRBJ2-7; D tentatively reads TRBD1 or TRBD2 (5 bases each). Trimming took 4 bases from V and 3 from J, leaving 10 bases between them. The germline V gene encodes CDR1 PRHDT and CDR2 FYEKMQ (reference sequence). The CDR3 is 13 amino acids. The DNA of the CDR3 is TGTGCCAGCAGCTCCGTGAGGGGCTACGAGCAGTACTTC. It yields the protein CASSSVRGYEQYF. The full variable domain, in which reference TRBV13 and TRBJ2-7 provide the parts outside the CDR3, is AAGVIQSPRHLIKEKRETATLKCYPIPRHDTVYWYQQGPGQDPQFLISFYEKMQSDKGSIPDRFSAQQFSDYHSELNMSSLELGDSALYFCASSSVRGYEQYFGPGTRLTVT.

The chain recombines TRBV10-3 with TRBJ2-5, with TRBD2 identical over 9 bases. The V segment lost 0 bases and the J segment 3 bases; nucleotides outside the gene matches: 8. Germline-derived CDR1 and CDR2 are ENHRY and SYGVKD. There are 17 residues in the CDR3. The CDR3 nucleotides are TGTGCCATCAGTGAGTCGAGGAGGTCTAGCGGGAAAGAGACCCAGTACTTC. Translated, it gives CAISESRRSSGKETQYF.

The chain is built from TRBV7-9 and TRBJ2-5; D is unclear. Trimming took off 5 bases at V and 4 bases at J, with 17 bases between the two ends. The CDR3 runs 15 residues. Germline CDR1 is SEHNR and CDR2 is FQNEAQ (reference sequence). The CDR3 bases are TGTGCCAGCAGCCCAGACACCAGCGACCCAGAGACCCAGTACTTC. It is translated as CASSPDTSDPETQYF.

The genes are TRBV6-6 and TRBJ1-1; perhaps TRBD1 as D (6 bases). The CDR3 is made up of 15 amino acids. Germline CDR1 reads MNHNY; CDR2 reads SVGAGI (reference sequence). V lost 4 bases, J lost 6 bases, and 18 bases lay in between. In DNA, the CDR3 is TGTGCCAGCAGTTTTGCAGGGGCCGCCGCTCCTGAAGCTTTCTTT. It is translated as CASSFAGAAAPEAFF.

The genes are TRBV27 and TRBJ2-5; 8 bases are shared with TRBD2. J was trimmed by 1 base and V by 4 bases; bases with no gene match: 5. Germline-derived CDR1 and CDR2 are MNHEY and SMNVEV (reference sequence). The CDR3 has 15 amino acids. The CDR3 region is CASSYGTSGQETQYF. The CDR3 bases are TGTGCCAGCAGTTATGGGACTAGTGGCCAAGAGACCCAGTACTTC.

Only a few counts were recorded for this clone. The chain is built from TRBV9 and TRBJ2-1; the D gene is possibly TRBD2 (6 bases). CDR1 and CDR2 (germline): SGDLS, YYNGEE. V shed 2 bases and J shed 7 bases, with 10 bases lying between them. This CDR3 is 13 amino acids long. CDR3 sequence reads: CASSVAGRNEQFF. CDR3 sequence (DNA): TGTGCCAGCAGCGTGGCGGGGAGGAATGAGCAGTTCTTC.

The chain is built from TRBV9 and TRBJ2-1; 10 bases are a match to TRBD2. This CDR3 contains 15 residues. Germline V gene sequence: CDR1 SGDLS, CDR2 YYNGEE. J was trimmed by 8 bases and V by 4 bases; bases with no gene match: 9. CDR3 amino acids: CASSPWASGSDEQFF. CDR3 coding DNA: TGTGCCAGCAGCCCCTGGGCTAGCGGGAGCGATGAGCAGTTCTTC.

Comment on this clone: Other DNA sequences from this sample encode an identical CDR3 as well. CDR3 residues: CASSPTGGNTGELFF. CDR3 nucleotides: TGTGCCAGCTCACCTACAGGGGGAAACACCGGGGAGCTGTTTTTT. This chain connects TRBV18 to TRBJ2-2, with 8 positions matching TRBD1. The CDR3 loop spans 15 amino acids. V lost 3 bases and J lost 2; bases outside the gene matches: 2. Germline V gives CDR1 KGHSH, CDR2 LQKENI.

The rearrangement links TRBV28 to TRBJ2-1; unclear D gene. This CDR3 comprises 12 residues. Germline V lookup: CDR1 MDHEN, CDR2 SYDVKM. The V and J ends lost 4 bases and 9 bases respectively, with 10 bases between them. The CDR3 nucleotides read TGTGCCAGCAGTTCATCCAATATTGAGCAGTTCTTC. Encoded protein: CASSSSNIEQFF.

The J gene is TRBJ2-3, the V gene TRBV7-9, with 10 positions matching TRBD2. The CDR3 loop spans 15 amino acids. The trim removed 5 bases at V and 4 bases at J, leaving 6 bases unmatched. Germline V gives CDR1 SEHNR, CDR2 FQNEAQ (reference sequence). This chain's CDR3 is CASSPAGGLADTQYF. DNA for the CDR3: TGTGCCAGCAGCCCAGCGGGAGGGCTGGCAGATACGCAGTATTTT.

The V gene is TRBV5-1, the J gene TRBJ1-4; 10 bases match TRBD1. From germline, CDR1 is SGHRS and CDR2 YFSETQ. The ends lost 0 bases at V and 8 bases at J; junction bases unmatched: 4. The CDR3 consists of 15 residues. In DNA, the CDR3 is TGCGCCAGCAGCTTGGGACAGGGGGCAGAGGAAAAACTGTTTTTT. Translating gives CASSLGQGAEEKLFF.

This clone was observed once. The chain combines TRBV18 with TRBJ1-2, with TRBD1 matching over 7 bases. Germline values: CDR1 KGHSH, CDR2 LQKENI. This CDR3 comprises 14 residues. Germline trimming cut 3 bases from V and 1 base from J; bases unmatched to any gene: 2. The CDR3 here is CASSPGDSNYGYTF. Written as DNA, the CDR3 is TGTGCCAGCTCACCTGGGGACAGTAACTATGGCTACACCTTC.

V is TRBV28 and J is TRBJ1-2; D is possibly TRBD1 (5 bases). With 2 bases removed from V and 6 bases from J, the gap between germline ends came to 16 bases. There are 15 residues in the CDR3. The germline V gene has CDR1 MDHEN and CDR2 SYDVKM. CDR3 nucleotides: TGTGCCAGCAGTTTAGCCGTGCTCGGGGGAGATGGCTACACCTTC. This encodes CASSLAVLGGDGYTF.

V usage is TRBV18 and J usage is TRBJ2-1; D may be TRBD2 (6 bases). CDR1 KGHSH and CDR2 LQKENI come from the germline V gene. V was trimmed by 1 base and J by 5 bases, leaving 12 bases between them. The CDR3 is made up of 15 amino acids. This CDR3 reads CASSPRRGRDNEQFF. The CDR3 bases are TGTGCCAGCTCACCACGGAGGGGAAGGGACAATGAGCAGTTCTTC.

The chain recombines TRBV10-2 with TRBJ1-1; no firm D call. Germline CDR1 reads WSHSY; CDR2 reads SAAADI. The CDR3 contains 12 residues. Between the trimmed V and J ends, which lost 6 bases and 1 base, there was a span of 6 bases. Here the CDR3 reads CASRVGNTEAFF. The DNA for the CDR3 is TGCGCCAGCAGGGTAGGGAACACTGAAGCTTTCTTT.

The chain couples TRBV18 to TRBJ1-2; 8 bases are shared with TRBD1. The CDR3 runs to 14 residues. J gave up 0 bases and V 4 bases, and 1 base lay outside the gene matches. In germline, CDR1 is KGHSH, CDR2 LQKENI. CDR3: CASSQGQANYGYTF. Here the CDR3 DNA reads TGTGCCAGCTCACAGGGACAGGCTAACTATGGCTACACCTTC.

The J gene is TRBJ2-3, the V gene TRBV5-6; 9 nucleotides agree with TRBD1. CDR3 length equals 15 residues. Germline V gives CDR1 SGHDT, CDR2 YYEEEE. The junction had 8 bases not matched to a gene; V was cut back by 4 bases and J by 5 bases. CDR3 protein: CASSPGTGQGDTQYF. DNA of the CDR3: TGTGCCAGCAGCCCCGGGACAGGGCAAGGAGATACGCAGTATTTT.

V is TRBV6-6 and J is TRBJ1-5; D unresolved. The V end was cut by 6 bases, the J end by 4 bases, with 16 bases between. The germline CDR1 and CDR2 sequences are MNHNY and SVGAGI (reference sequence). The CDR3 covers 15 residues. The CDR3 region has the DNA TGTGCCAGCAGAAACGGACGGACTGGGAATCAGCCCCAGCATTTT. Translation gives CASRNGRTGNQPQHF.

The chain has TRBV4-1 and TRBJ2-1; a possible D gene is TRBD2 (6 bases). From germline, CDR1 is MGHRA and CDR2 YSYEKL. CDR3 length: 14 residues. V lost 6 bases, J lost 7 bases, and 16 bases lay in between. The DNA of the CDR3 is TGCGCCAGCAGTGACTTAAGTCGGGGGAATGAGCAGTTCTTC. Its protein is CASSDLSRGNEQFF.

The chain recombines TRBV2 with TRBJ1-4; 9 nucleotides line up with TRBD1. Per germline, CDR1 SNHLY and CDR2 FYNNEI. V was pared by 6 bases and J by 7 bases, with 0 bases of the junction left unmatched. This CDR3 spans 12 amino acids. The CDR3 sequence: CASRTGGEKLFF. As DNA, the CDR3 is TGTGCCAGCAGGACAGGGGGTGAAAAACTGTTTTTT.

The rearrangement joins TRBV6-5 to TRBJ2-7; D is perhaps TRBD1 or TRBD2 (5 bases each). CDR1 and CDR2 from the germline V gene are MNHEY and SVGAGI. With 6 bases removed from V and 6 bases from J, the gap between germline ends came to 9 bases. CDR3 length equals 11 residues. The CDR3 protein is CASRLGVEQYF. The CDR3 bases are TGTGCCAGCAGACTAGGGGTCGAGCAGTACTTC.

The chain couples TRBV7-8 to TRBJ1-3; no firm D call. Germline V gene data show CDR1 as SGHVS and CDR2 as FQNEAQ. V lost 5 bases to trimming and J lost 4 bases, with 15 bases between them. This CDR3 has 15 residues. CDR3 nucleotide sequence: TGTGCCAGCAGCGCCCGAGAGGGTGCCGGAAACACCATATATTTT. Protein product: CASSAREGAGNTIYF.

This chain connects TRBV2 to TRBJ1-5; 7 positions match TRBD1. V was pared by 5 bases and J by 5 bases, with 6 bases of the junction left unmatched. The CDR3 runs 14 residues. Germline CDR1 and CDR2: SNHLY and FYNNEI. In DNA, the CDR3 is TGTGCCAGCAGTCAACAGGGGAATGATCAGCCCCAGCATTTT. As protein: CASSQQGNDQPQHF.

The chain is built from TRBV19 and TRBJ2-7; 12 nucleotides agree with TRBD1. The CDR3 contains 14 residues. The V segment lost 4 bases and the J segment 4 bases; nucleotides outside the gene matches: 2. The germline V gene encodes CDR1 LNHDA and CDR2 SQIVND (reference sequence). In DNA form, the CDR3 reads TGTGCCAGTAGTACGGGACAGGGGGCTTACGAGCAGTACTTC. Protein product: CASSTGQGAYEQYF.

The chain carries TRBV19 and TRBJ1-4; 8 positions agree with TRBD1. The junction had 12 bases not matched to a gene; V was cut back by 11 bases and J by 1 base. CDR3 length equals 16 residues. Germline V gene sequence: CDR1 LNHDA, CDR2 SQIVND (reference sequence). This chain's CDR3 is CASSPDREGTNEKLFF. CDR3 nucleotides: TGTGCCTCCTCCCCGGACAGGGAGGGAACTAATGAAAAACTGTTTTTT. Full variable domain (remainder filled in from reference TRBV19 and TRBJ1-4): DGGITQSPKYLFRKEGQNVTLSCEQNLNHDAMYWYRQDPGQGLRLIYYSQIVNDFQKGDIAEGYSVSREKKESFPLTVTSAQKNPTAFYLCASSPDREGTNEKLFFGSGTQLSVL.

The chain joins TRBV27 to TRBJ2-2; 12 nucleotides line up with TRBD2. The junction had 3 bases not matched to a gene; V was cut back by 5 bases and J by 5 bases. Germline V lookup: CDR1 MNHEY, CDR2 SMNVEV (reference sequence). CDR3 length equals 15 residues. Here the CDR3 reads CASSRLAGVTGELFF. Here the CDR3 DNA reads TGTGCCAGCAGTCGACTAGCGGGAGTTACCGGGGAGCTGTTTTTT.